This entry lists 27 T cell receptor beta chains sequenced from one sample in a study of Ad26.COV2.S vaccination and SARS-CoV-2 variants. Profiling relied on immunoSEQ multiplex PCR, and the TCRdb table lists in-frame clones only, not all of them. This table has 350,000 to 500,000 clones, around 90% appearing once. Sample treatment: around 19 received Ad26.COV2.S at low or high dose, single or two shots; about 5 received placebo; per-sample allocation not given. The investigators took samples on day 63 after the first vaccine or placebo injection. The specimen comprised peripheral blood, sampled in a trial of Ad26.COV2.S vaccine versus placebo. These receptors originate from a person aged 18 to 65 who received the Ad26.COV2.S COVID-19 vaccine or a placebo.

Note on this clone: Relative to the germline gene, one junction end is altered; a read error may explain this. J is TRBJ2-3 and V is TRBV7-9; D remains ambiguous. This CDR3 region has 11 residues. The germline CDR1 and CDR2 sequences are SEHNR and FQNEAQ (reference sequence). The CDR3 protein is CASSLVPRVDF. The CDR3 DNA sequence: TGTGCCAGCAGCTTAGTGCCCCGCGTAGATTTT.

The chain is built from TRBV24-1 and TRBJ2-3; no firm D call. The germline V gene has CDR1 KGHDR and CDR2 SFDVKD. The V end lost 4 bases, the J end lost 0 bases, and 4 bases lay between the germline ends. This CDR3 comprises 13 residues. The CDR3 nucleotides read TGTGCCACCAGTGAGCGTAGCACAGATACGCAGTATTTT. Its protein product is CATSERSTDTQYF.

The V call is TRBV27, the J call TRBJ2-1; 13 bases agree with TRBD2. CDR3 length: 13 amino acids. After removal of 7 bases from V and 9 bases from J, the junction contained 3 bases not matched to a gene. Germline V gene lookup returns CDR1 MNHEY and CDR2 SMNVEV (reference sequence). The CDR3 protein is CASTGLAGPEQFF. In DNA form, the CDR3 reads TGTGCCAGCACGGGACTAGCGGGACCTGAGCAGTTCTTC.

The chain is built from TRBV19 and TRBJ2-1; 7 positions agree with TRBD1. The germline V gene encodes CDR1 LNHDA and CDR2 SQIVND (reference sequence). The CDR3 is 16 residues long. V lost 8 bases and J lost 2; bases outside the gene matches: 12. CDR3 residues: CASGQVGSWAYNEQFF. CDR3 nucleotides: TGTGCCAGTGGACAGGTTGGGAGCTGGGCCTACAATGAGCAGTTCTTC. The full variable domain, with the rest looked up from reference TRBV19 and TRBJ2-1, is DGGITQSPKYLFRKEGQNVTLSCEQNLNHDAMYWYRQDPGQGLRLIYYSQIVNDFQKGDIAEGYSVSREKKESFPLTVTSAQKNPTAFYLCASGQVGSWAYNEQFFGPGTRLTVL.

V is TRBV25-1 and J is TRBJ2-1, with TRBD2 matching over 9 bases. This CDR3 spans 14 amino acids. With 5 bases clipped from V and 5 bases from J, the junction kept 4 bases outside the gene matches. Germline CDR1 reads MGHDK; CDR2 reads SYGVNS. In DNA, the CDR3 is TGTGCCAGCAGTCTAGCGGGGTACGACAATGAGCAGTTCTTC. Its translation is CASSLAGYDNEQFF.

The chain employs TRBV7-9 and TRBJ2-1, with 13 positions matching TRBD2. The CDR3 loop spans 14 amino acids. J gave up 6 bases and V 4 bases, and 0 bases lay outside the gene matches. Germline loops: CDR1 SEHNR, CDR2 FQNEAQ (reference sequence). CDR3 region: CASSWTSGSNEQFF. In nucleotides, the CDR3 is TGTGCCAGCAGCTGGACTAGCGGGAGCAATGAGCAGTTCTTC. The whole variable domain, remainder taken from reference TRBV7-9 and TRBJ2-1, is DTGVSQNPRHKITKRGQNVTFRCDPISEHNRLYWYRQTLGQGPEFLTYFQNEAQLEKSRLLSDRFSAERPKGSFSTLEIQRTEQGDSAMYLCASSWTSGSNEQFFGPGTRLTVL.

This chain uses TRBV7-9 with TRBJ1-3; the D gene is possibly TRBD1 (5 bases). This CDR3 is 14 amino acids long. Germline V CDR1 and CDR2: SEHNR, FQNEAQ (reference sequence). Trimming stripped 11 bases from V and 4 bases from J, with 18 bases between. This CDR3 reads CAFPGAKRGNTIYF. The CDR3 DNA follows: TGTGCCTTTCCCGGGGCTAAGAGGGGAAACACCATATATTTT.

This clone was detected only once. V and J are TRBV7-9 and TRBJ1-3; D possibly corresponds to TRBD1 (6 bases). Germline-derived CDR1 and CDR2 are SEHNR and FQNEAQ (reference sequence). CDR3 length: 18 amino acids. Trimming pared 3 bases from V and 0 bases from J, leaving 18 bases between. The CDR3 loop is CASSFRTGTMISGNTIYF. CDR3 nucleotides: TGTGCCAGCAGCTTCCGTACCGGGACAATGATCTCTGGAAACACCATATATTTT.

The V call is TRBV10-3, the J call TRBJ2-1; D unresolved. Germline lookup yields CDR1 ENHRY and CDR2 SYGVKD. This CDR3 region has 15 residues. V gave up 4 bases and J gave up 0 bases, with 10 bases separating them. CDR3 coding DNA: TGTGCCATCAGTGGGGTGAGAAGCTCCTACAATGAGCAGTTCTTC. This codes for CAISGVRSSYNEQFF.

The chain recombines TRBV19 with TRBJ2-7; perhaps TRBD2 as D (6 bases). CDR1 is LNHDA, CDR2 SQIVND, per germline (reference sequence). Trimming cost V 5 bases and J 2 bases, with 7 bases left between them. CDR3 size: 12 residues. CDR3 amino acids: CASSAGTYEQYF. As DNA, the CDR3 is TGTGCCAGTAGTGCGGGAACCTACGAGCAGTACTTC.

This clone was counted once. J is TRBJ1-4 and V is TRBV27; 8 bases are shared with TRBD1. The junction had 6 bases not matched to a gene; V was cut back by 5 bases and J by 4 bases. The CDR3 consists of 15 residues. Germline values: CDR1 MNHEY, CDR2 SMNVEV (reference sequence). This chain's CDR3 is CASSPRQGNNEKLFF. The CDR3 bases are TGTGCCAGCAGTCCCCGACAGGGGAATAATGAAAAACTGTTTTTT.

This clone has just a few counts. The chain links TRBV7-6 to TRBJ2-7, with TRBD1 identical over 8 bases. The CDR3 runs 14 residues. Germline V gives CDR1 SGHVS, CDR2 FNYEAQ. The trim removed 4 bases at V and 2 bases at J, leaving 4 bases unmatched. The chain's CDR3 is CASSSQGATYEQYF. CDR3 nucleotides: TGTGCCAGCAGCTCCCAGGGGGCAACCTACGAGCAGTACTTC.

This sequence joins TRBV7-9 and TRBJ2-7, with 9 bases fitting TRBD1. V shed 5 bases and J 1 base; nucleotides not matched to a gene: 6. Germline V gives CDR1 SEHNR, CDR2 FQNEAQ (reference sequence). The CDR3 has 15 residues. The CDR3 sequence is CASSPYGQGSYEQYF. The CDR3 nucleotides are TGTGCCAGCAGCCCCTACGGACAGGGGTCCTACGAGCAGTACTTC.

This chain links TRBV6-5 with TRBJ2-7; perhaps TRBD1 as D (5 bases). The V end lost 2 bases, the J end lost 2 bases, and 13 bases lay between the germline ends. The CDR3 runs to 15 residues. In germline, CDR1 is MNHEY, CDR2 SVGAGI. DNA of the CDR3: TGTGCCAGCAGTTACAGCGCCAGGGCAACCTACGAGCAGTACTTC. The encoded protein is CASSYSARATYEQYF.

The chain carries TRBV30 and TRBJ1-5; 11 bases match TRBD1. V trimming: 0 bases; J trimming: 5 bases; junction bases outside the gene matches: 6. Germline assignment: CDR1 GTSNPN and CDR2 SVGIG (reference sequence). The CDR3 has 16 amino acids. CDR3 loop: CAWSVRTGGGDQPQHF. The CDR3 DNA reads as TGTGCCTGGAGTGTCCGGACAGGGGGCGGGGATCAGCCCCAGCATTTT.

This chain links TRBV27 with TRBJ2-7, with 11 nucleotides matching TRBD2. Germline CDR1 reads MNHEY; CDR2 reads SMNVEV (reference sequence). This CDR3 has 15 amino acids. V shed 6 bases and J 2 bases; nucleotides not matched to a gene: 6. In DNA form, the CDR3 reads TGTGCCAGCAGACCACTAGCGGGAGACCCCTACGAGCAGTACTTC. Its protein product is CASRPLAGDPYEQYF.

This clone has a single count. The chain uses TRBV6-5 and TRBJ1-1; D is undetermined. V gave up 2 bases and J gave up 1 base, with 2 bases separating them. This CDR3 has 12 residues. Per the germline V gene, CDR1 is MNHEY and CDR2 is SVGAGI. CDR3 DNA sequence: TGTGCCAGCAGTTACAAGAACACTGAAGCTTTCTTT. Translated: CASSYKNTEAFF.

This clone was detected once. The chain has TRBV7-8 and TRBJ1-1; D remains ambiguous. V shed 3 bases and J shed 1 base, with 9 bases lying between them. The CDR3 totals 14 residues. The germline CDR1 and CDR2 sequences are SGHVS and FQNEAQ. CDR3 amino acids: CASSFFPANTEAFF. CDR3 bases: TGTGCCAGCAGCTTTTTCCCGGCGAACACTGAAGCTTTCTTT.

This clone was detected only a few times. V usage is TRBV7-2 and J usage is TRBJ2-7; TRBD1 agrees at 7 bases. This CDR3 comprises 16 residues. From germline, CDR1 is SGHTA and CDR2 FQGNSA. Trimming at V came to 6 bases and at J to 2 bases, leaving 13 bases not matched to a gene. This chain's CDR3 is CASRLLPLGQTYEQYF. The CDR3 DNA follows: TGTGCCAGCAGGCTTCTACCCCTGGGACAGACCTACGAGCAGTACTTC.

This CDR3 is CASSLRLSSSTDTQYF. The DNA for the CDR3 is TGTGCCAGCAGCTTGAGGCTCTCCTCTAGCACAGATACGCAGTATTTT. The chain recombines TRBV7-9 with TRBJ2-3, with D unresolved. Trimming cost V 3 bases and J 0 bases, with 13 bases left between them. This CDR3 region has 16 residues. Germline assignment: CDR1 SEHNR and CDR2 FQNEAQ (reference sequence).

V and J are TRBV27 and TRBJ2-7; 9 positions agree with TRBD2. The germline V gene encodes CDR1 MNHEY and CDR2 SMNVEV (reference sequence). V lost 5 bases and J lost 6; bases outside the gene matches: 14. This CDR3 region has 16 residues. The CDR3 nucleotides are TGTGCCAGCAGTCCCTTGGGTATAGCGGGAGTCGGCGAGCAGTACTTC. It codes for CASSPLGIAGVGEQYF.

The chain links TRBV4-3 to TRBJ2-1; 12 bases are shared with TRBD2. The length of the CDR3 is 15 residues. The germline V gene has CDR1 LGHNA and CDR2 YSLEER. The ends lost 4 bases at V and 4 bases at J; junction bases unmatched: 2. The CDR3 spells CASSPTSGSYNEQFF. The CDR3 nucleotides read TGCGCCAGCAGCCCGACTAGCGGGAGTTACAATGAGCAGTTCTTC.

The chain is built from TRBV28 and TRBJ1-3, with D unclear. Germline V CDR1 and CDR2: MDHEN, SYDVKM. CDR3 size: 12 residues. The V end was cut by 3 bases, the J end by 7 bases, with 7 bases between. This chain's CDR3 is CASSFGRNTIYF. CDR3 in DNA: TGTGCCAGCAGTTTTGGGAGGAACACCATATATTTT.

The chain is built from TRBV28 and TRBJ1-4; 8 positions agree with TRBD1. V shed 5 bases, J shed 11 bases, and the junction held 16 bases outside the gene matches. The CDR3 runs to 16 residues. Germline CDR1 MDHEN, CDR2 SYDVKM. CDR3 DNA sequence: TGTGCCAGCAGTACCTCCGGGACAGGTGACAGTGGGAAACTGTTTTTT. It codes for CASSTSGTGDSGKLFF.

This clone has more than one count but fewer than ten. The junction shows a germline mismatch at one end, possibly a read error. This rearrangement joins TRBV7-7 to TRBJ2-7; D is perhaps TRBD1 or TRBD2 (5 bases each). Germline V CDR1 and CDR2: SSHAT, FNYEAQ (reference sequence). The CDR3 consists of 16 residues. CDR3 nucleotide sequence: TGTGCTAGCAGCTCTCAAGCCGGGACGGGCTCCTACGAGCAGTACTTC. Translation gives CASSSQAGTGSYEQYF.

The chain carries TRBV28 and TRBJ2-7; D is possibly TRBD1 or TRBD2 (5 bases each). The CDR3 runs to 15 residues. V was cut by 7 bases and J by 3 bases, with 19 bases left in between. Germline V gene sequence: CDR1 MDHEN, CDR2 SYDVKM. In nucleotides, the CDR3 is TGTGCCAGCACCCTCCGGGGCAGACAGCTCTACGAGCAGTACTTC. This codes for CASTLRGRQLYEQYF.

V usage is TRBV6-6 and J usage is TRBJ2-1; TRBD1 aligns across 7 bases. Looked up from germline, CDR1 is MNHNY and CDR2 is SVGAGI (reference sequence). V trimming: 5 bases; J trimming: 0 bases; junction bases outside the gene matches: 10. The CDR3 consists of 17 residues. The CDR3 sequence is CASSPHRQGSSYNEQFF. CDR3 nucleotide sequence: TGTGCCAGCAGTCCCCACCGACAGGGAAGCTCCTACAATGAGCAGTTCTTC.